The T cell receptor beta chain described here comes from a study of circulating CD8 cells and anti-PD-1 response in melanoma. In the study overall: Patients received intravenous nivolumab, 3 mg/kg, every 2 weeks.

V was clipped by 1 base and J by 4 bases, with 23 bases between them. The CDR3 has 18 residues. Germline V lookup: CDR1 MDHEN, CDR2 SYDVKM. Study findings and constraints: Some patients were treatment-naive; others were previously treated. Published repertoire comparisons used only baseline and M1 samples.

Each library started from 15 ng of total RNA using the QIAseq Immune Repertoire TCR panel. A single record per CDR3 protein comes from TCRdb applying MiXCR to the reads. The sample has 350 to 500 distinct CDR3 sequences, almost 8.5% seen once. This clonotype is medium-sized in the sample. Antigen: not known. Sorting of live CD3+CD8+TCRalphabeta+ cells by PD-1 and/or TIGIT gave four subsets. This sequence was found in a human donor with melanoma. The chain uses TRBV28 and TRBJ2-7; D perhaps matches TRBD1 (6 bases). The material was CD8+ T cells from PBMCs, obtained at baseline or after one month of anti-PD-1 therapy (not recorded which). The CDR3 coding sequence is TGTGCCAGCAGTTTATCCCTCCTCTCGACAGGTTCGGAGTACGAGCAGTACTTC. Its protein product is CASSLSLLSTGSEYEQYF.